The 8 T cell receptor beta chains given below trace back to one sample, sequenced in a study of blood T cell repertoires in COVID-19. Profiling relied on immunoSEQ multiplex PCR, and the TCRdb table lists in-frame clones only, not all of them. The data contain about 160,000 clones, approximately 86% of them singletons. Sequences were obtained from peripheral blood. The receptors shown here come from a woman aged 35 to 49 with COVID-19, enrolled during active disease.

Notes on this clone: The germline gene is not matched at one end of the junction; a read error may be the cause. The chain combines TRBV7-7 with TRBJ2-3; 7 bases match TRBD1. Germline V gives CDR1 SSHAT, CDR2 FNYEAQ (reference sequence). This CDR3 has 14 amino acids. This chain's CDR3 is CASSLRTGRDTQYF. The CDR3 nucleotides are TGTGCTAGCAGCTTAAGGACAGGCAGAGATACGCAGTATTTT.

This chain connects TRBV18 to TRBJ2-7, with 7 bases that match TRBD1. V lost 3 bases, J lost 1 base, and 3 bases stayed unmatched. This CDR3 region has 14 residues. CDR1 is KGHSH, CDR2 LQKENI, per germline. CDR3 sequence (DNA): TGTGCCAGCTCACCCCACAGGGGATCCTACGAGCAGTACTTC. It translates to CASSPHRGSYEQYF.

The genes are TRBV5-1 and TRBJ2-1; TRBD2 aligns across 9 bases. V lost 0 bases and J lost 10; bases outside the gene matches: 8. The CDR3 contains 15 residues. Germline CDR1 SGHRS, CDR2 YFSETQ. The CDR3 region has the DNA TGCGCCAGCAGCTTGGTGGCTAGCGGGGCCCGGGAGCAGTTCTTC. It encodes CASSLVASGAREQFF.

The chain couples TRBV6-2 or TRBV6-3 to TRBJ2-7, with 13 nucleotides matching TRBD2. J was trimmed by 7 bases and V by 2 bases; bases with no gene match: 5. CDR1 MNHEY and CDR2 SVGEGT come from the germline V gene. The CDR3 runs to 15 residues. The CDR3 spells CASSYGTSGADEQYV. In DNA form, the CDR3 reads TGTGCCAGCAGTTACGGGACTAGCGGGGCCGATGAGCAGTACGTC.

The V and J genes are TRBV28 and TRBJ2-1, with TRBD1 matching over 10 bases. The CDR3 has 13 amino acids. The V gene's germline CDR1 is MDHEN and CDR2 SYDVKM. Losses at the gene ends were 10 bases for V and 15 bases for J; bases not matched to a gene: 15. CDR3 DNA sequence: TGTGCCACCGAAACCCCCGGGACAGGGGATGGGTTCTTC. Amino acid sequence: CATETPGTGDGFF. Drawing the rest from reference TRBV28 and TRBJ2-1, the complete variable domain is DVKVTQSSRYLVKRTGEKVFLECVQDMDHENMFWYRQDPGLGLRLIYFSYDVKMKEKGDIPEGYSVSREKKERFSLILESASTNQTSMYLCATETPGTGDGFFGPGTRLTVL.

The J gene is TRBJ2-4, the V gene TRBV15; the match to TRBD1 covers 7 bases. The germline V gene encodes CDR1 LNHNV and CDR2 YYDKDF (reference sequence). V lost 0 bases, J lost 8 bases, and 10 bases stayed unmatched. The CDR3 spans 16 residues. Here the CDR3 reads CATSRDRLRDSDIQYF. CDR3 sequence (DNA): TGTGCCACCAGCAGAGATCGCCTCCGGGACAGTGACATTCAGTACTTC.

This clone was counted once. The rearrangement links TRBV20-1 to TRBJ2-3; TRBD2 matches 7 bases. V gave up 3 bases and J gave up 3 bases; unmatched junction bases: 6. CDR1 and CDR2 from the germline V gene are DFQATT and SNEGSKA (reference sequence). CDR3 length: 14 residues. The CDR3 here is CSASEQRGTDTQYF. The CDR3 DNA follows: TGCAGTGCTAGTGAGCAGCGGGGAACAGATACGCAGTATTTT.

The chain links TRBV7-3 to TRBJ2-1; no clear D gene. CDR3 length: 15 amino acids. CDR1 is SGHTA, CDR2 FQGTGA, per germline. The V and J ends lost 4 bases and 3 bases respectively, with 13 bases between them. The DNA for the CDR3 is TGTGCCAGCAGCTCCGAAGCAGGCTTCTACAATGAGCAGTTCTTC. Its protein product is CASSSEAGFYNEQFF.